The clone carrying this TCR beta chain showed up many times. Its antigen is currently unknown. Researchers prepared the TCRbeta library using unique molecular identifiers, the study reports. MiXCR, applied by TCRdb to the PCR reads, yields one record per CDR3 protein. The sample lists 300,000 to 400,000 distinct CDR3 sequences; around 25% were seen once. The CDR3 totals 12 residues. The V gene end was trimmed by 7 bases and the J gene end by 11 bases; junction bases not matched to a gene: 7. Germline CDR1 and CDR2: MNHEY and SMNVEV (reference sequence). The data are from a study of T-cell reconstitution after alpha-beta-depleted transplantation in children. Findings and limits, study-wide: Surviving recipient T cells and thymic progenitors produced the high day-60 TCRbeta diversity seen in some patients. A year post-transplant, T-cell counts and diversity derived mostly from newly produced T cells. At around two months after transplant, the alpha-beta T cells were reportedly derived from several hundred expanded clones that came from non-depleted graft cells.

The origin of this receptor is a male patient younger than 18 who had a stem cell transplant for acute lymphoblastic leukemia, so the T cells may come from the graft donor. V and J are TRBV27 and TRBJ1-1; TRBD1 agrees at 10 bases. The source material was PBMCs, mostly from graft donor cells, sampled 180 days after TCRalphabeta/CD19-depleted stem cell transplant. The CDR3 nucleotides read TGTGCCAGCAAGATGGACAGGGGGATGGCTTTCTTT. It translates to CASKMDRGMAFF.